This passage covers 14 T cell receptor beta chains from one sample sequenced in a study of CD8 T cells in ankylosing spondylitis. TCRdb re-derived calls from the 5' RACE reads in MiXCR, one entry per CDR3 protein. The sample has some 220,000 distinct CDR3 sequences; approximately 8.4% are singletons. The sequenced sample consisted of blood, either unsorted or a sorted T cell fraction (not recorded which). The receptors come from a female donor with ankylosing spondylitis or in good health (not recorded which).

This clonotype was recorded many times. The V gene is TRBV20-1, the J gene TRBJ2-1, with TRBD1 matching 8 bases. With V trimmed by 5 bases and J by 3 bases, 9 bases remained unmatched. This CDR3 region has 15 residues. CDR1 is DFQATT, CDR2 SNEGSKA, per germline (reference sequence). The DNA for the CDR3 is TGCAGTGCTTTGCCGGACAGGGTAGGCTACAATGAGCAGTTCTTC. Protein sequence: CSALPDRVGYNEQFF.

Remarks on this clonotype: This clone may be a read error of a much larger clone one base away. This chain connects TRBV5-1 to TRBJ2-2; possibly TRBD1 for D (5 bases). CDR3 length: 15 residues. CDR1 is SGHRS, CDR2 YFSETQ, per germline. V was shortened by 6 bases and J by 3 bases, with 15 bases between the two germline ends. The DNA of the CDR3 is TGCGCCAGCATCCAGGGCCTAGGGGACACCGGGGAGCTGTTTTTT. Translating it yields CASIQGLGDTGELFF.

This clonotype has at least ten counts. The chain links TRBV29-1 to TRBJ2-1, with a possible D match to TRBD2 (5 bases). CDR1 is SQVTM, CDR2 ANQGSEA, per germline. The V end was cut by 0 bases, the J end by 11 bases, with 11 bases between. CDR3 length: 12 residues. CDR3 nucleotide sequence: TGCAGCGTTGAAGATCCGGACTTCCAGCAGTTCTTC. Protein product: CSVEDPDFQQFF.

This clonotype showed up many times. V and J are TRBV5-1 and TRBJ2-7; weak D call: TRBD1 (5 bases). The CDR3 is made up of 14 amino acids. Per the germline V gene, CDR1 is SGHRS and CDR2 is YFSETQ. The V gene lost 0 bases and the J gene lost 6 bases, with 13 bases spanning the gap. DNA of the CDR3: TGCGCCAGCAGCTTGGGGTCTATCCAGGGCGAGCAGTACTTC. As protein: CASSLGSIQGEQYF.

The chain has TRBV20-1 and TRBJ2-7; D uncertain. With 5 bases removed from V and 1 base from J, the gap between germline ends came to 6 bases. Germline CDR1 DFQATT, CDR2 SNEGSKA (reference sequence). The CDR3 runs to 11 residues. CDR3 bases: TGCAGTGCTCTTAAATCCTACGAGCAGTACTTC. It encodes CSALKSYEQYF.

This clonotype was observed many times. V gene TRBV19 combines with J gene TRBJ1-1; 8 bases line up with TRBD1. Germline CDR1 reads LNHDA; CDR2 reads SQIVND (reference sequence). CDR3 length: 18 amino acids. Trimming at V came to 8 bases and at J to 0 bases, leaving 17 bases not matched to a gene. The CDR3 loop is CASLPKRQGRGMNTEAFF. CDR3 nucleotides: TGTGCCAGTCTCCCGAAACGACAGGGGCGGGGAATGAACACTGAAGCTTTCTTT.

This clonotype was picked up a small number of times. The V gene is TRBV20-1, the J gene TRBJ2-2; 7 nucleotides line up with TRBD2. The CDR3 sequence is 14 residues long. From germline, CDR1 is DFQATT and CDR2 SNEGSKA (reference sequence). V lost 3 bases to trimming and J lost 3 bases; unmatched junction nucleotides: 4. The CDR3 coding sequence is TGCAGTGCTAGCGGGAGGCGAGACACCGGGGAGCTGTTTTTT. Translated, it gives CSASGRRDTGELFF.

The sample holds many counts of this clonotype. The gene calls are TRBV5-1 and TRBJ2-2, with D tentatively TRBD2 (6 bases). V was shortened by 0 bases and J by 6 bases, with 21 bases between the two germline ends. Germline V gene sequence: CDR1 SGHRS, CDR2 YFSETQ. This CDR3 is built from 18 residues. This chain's CDR3 is CASSLGRGPLSNSGELFF. Here the CDR3 DNA reads TGCGCCAGCAGCTTGGGGCGGGGTCCTTTAAGCAATTCCGGGGAGCTGTTTTTT.

The chain is built from TRBV7-2 and TRBJ2-1, with 8 bases that match TRBD2. This CDR3 region has 17 residues. Germline loops: CDR1 SGHTA, CDR2 FQGNSA. With 1 base clipped from V and 6 bases from J, the junction kept 11 bases outside the gene matches. CDR3 region: CASSLEIPFGGVNEQFF. The DNA of the CDR3 is TGTGCCAGCAGCTTAGAGATCCCCTTCGGGGGGGTCAATGAGCAGTTCTTC. Filled out from reference TRBV7-2 and TRBJ2-1, the complete variable domain reads GAGVSQSPSNKVTEKGKDVELRCDPISGHTALYWYRQSLGQGLEFLIYFQGNSAPDKSGLPSDRFSAERTGGSVSTLTIQRTQQEDSAVYLCASSLEIPFGGVNEQFFGPGTRLTVL.

This clonotype showed up many times. The chain joins TRBV6-2 or TRBV6-3 to TRBJ2-1; 10 bases align to TRBD2. Germline loops: CDR1 MNHEY, CDR2 SVGEGT. The length of the CDR3 is 16 residues. Losses at the gene ends were 4 bases for V and 8 bases for J; bases not matched to a gene: 11. The CDR3 region is CASSSPLAGETDEQFF. The CDR3, as DNA: TGTGCCAGCAGTTCCCCCCTAGCGGGAGAAACGGATGAGCAGTTCTTC.

This clonotype was picked up many times. In DNA form, the CDR3 reads TGTGCCATCAGTGAGTCGACGCAGGGATCCGAGCAGTACTTC. This codes for CAISESTQGSEQYF. The rearrangement uses TRBV10-3 and TRBJ2-7, with D perhaps TRBD1 (5 bases). Trimming shortened V by 0 bases and J by 6 bases, and 12 bases separated the two germline ends. This CDR3 contains 14 residues. Germline loops: CDR1 ENHRY, CDR2 SYGVKD.

This clonotype has a count of ten or more. The chain employs TRBV5-1 and TRBJ2-1, with 8 bases aligning to TRBD2. CDR1 SGHRS and CDR2 YFSETQ come from the germline V gene. Trimming took 0 bases from V and 4 from J; bases not matched to a gene: 12. The CDR3 is 18 residues long. CDR3 in amino acids: CASSLGPFAAGVYNEQFF. The CDR3 coding sequence is TGCGCCAGCAGCTTGGGCCCTTTTGCAGCGGGAGTTTACAATGAGCAGTTCTTC.

In its sample, this clonotype was seen many times. The chain links TRBV6-1 to TRBJ1-4; D is uncertain. The CDR3 length is 15 residues. CDR1 MNHNS and CDR2 SASEGT come from the germline V gene. V lost 4 bases and J 3 bases, leaving 12 bases between the germline ends. CDR3 sequence reads: CASSGTSVPNEKLFF. CDR3 nucleotides: TGTGCCAGCAGTGGAACTTCCGTACCTAATGAAAAACTGTTTTTT.

This clonotype showed up many times. The chain uses TRBV18 and TRBJ2-7; D may be TRBD1 or TRBD2 (5 bases each). There are 15 residues in the CDR3. Per the germline V gene, CDR1 is KGHSH and CDR2 is LQKENI. V gave up 3 bases and J gave up 0 bases, with 12 bases separating them. This chain's CDR3 is CASSPAREFSYEQYF. DNA of the CDR3: TGTGCCAGCTCACCCGCCAGGGAGTTCTCCTACGAGCAGTACTTC.